These T cell receptor beta chains were read from a single sample in a study of technical replicates of blood from a handful of donors. TCRdb keeps only in-frame clones here, not all; method: immunoSEQ multiplex PCR. This sample yields under 85,000 clones, of which 80% to 95% are seen a single time; 0.41% belongs to the top ten. Sequencing was performed on T cells isolated from PBMCs. The receptor source for this set is a human donor in good health. Each CDR3 is given with its conserved first and last residue. A D gene is named only where the DNA matches it firmly. Clone size is shown for a subset of rows, as once, few, many or a class of expanded clone.

abundance	d_gene	v_gene	j_gene	CDR3nt	CDR3aa
NA	NA	TRBV19	TRBJ1-2	TGTGCCAGTAGTATAGGACGGGAACTCCCTTATGGCTACACCTTC	CASSIGRELPYGYTF
NA	TRBD1	TRBV5-8	TRBJ1-1	TGTGCCAGCAGCTTGGGTCCAGGGGGGAACACTGAAGCTTTCTTT	CASSLGPGGNTEAFF
NA	TRBD1	TRBV19	TRBJ1-2	TGTGCCAGTAGTATAGGGACAGGAGGCTATGGCTACACCTTC	CASSIGTGGYGYTF
NA	TRBD2	TRBV29-1	TRBJ2-7	TGCAGCGTTTTGTTTCGGACTAGCGGGACCTACGAGCAGTACTTC	CSVLFRTSGTYEQYF
NA	NA	TRBV23-1	TRBJ2-7	TGCGCCAGCAGTCAGACCTCTAGAGCCTACGAGCAGTACTTC	CASSQTSRAYEQYF
NA	TRBD1	TRBV5-6	TRBJ1-1	TGTGCCAGCAGCGCGATACAGCCCACCACAGGGGGAGCTTTCTTT	CASSAIQPTTGGAFF
NA	TRBD2	TRBV9	TRBJ2-1	TGTGCCAGCAGCGGTAGACTAGCGGGAGTTTACAATGAGCAGTTCTTC	CASSGRLAGVYNEQFF
NA	NA	TRBV5-1	TRBJ2-2	TGCGCCAGCAGCGTAGACAGTTGGACCGGGGAGCTGTTTTTT	CASSVDSWTGELFF
once	TRBD1	TRBV19	TRBJ1-1	TGTGCCAGTAGAAGTCCGACAGGGAAAGCTTTCTTT	CASRSPTGKAFF
NA	TRBD2	TRBV2	TRBJ2-1	TGTGCCAGCAGTGTTCTGAGGGAGGGCCGAAATGAGCAGTTCTTC	CASSVLREGRNEQFF
once	TRBD2	TRBV29-1	TRBJ2-7	TGCAGCGTTGAACGGGGGGATGGGTACGAGCAGTACTTC	CSVERGDGYEQYF
few	NA	TRBV6-1	TRBJ1-5	TGTGCCAGCAGTGAAGTGGTCGATGGCGCGGAGCCCCAGCATTTT	CASSEVVDGAEPQHF
once	NA	TRBV4-3	TRBJ1-2	TGCGCCAGCAGTCAGACGGGGGGAGTGGATGGCTACACCTTC	CASSQTGGVDGYTF
NA	NA	TRBV14	TRBJ2-3	TGTGCCAGCAGCCAAGTTAATATCCTAGTAGATACGCAGTATTTT	CASSQVNILVDTQYF
few	NA	TRBV4-3	TRBJ1-4	TGCGCCAGTCTTGAAAAACTGTTTTTT	CASLEKLFF
NA	NA	TRBV7-6	TRBJ2-5	TGTGCCAGCAGCCCCTTCCAAGAGACCCAGTACTTC	CASSPFQETQYF
once	TRBD1	TRBV6-1	TRBJ1-4	TGTGCCAGCAGTGATTTACCCGGACAGGCCGAAAAACTGTTTTTT	CASSDLPGQAEKLFF
NA	NA	TRBV4-2	TRBJ1-1	TGTGCCAGCAGCCAAGGTCTCAGTAACACTGAAGCTTTCTTT	CASSQGLSNTEAFF
NA	TRBD1	TRBV6-4	TRBJ2-1	TGTGCCAGCAGTGACAGGGGGCAAGAGCAGTTCTTC	CASSDRGQEQFF
NA	NA	TRBV6-5	TRBJ1-1	TGTGCCAGCAGTTACAGGCTACAGACCTTGAACACTGAAGCTTTCTTT	CASSYRLQTLNTEAFF
NA	NA	TRBV6-1	TRBJ1-1	TGTGCCAGCAGTCTAGAGGGGGGGACTGAAGCTTTCTTT	CASSLEGGTEAFF
NA	NA	TRBV5-1	TRBJ1-1	TGCGCCAGCAGCTTTAGCGGAGACACTGAAGCTTTCTTT	CASSFSGDTEAFF
NA	TRBD2	TRBV27	TRBJ2-7	TGTGCCAGCAGTTTATCGGGACTACTGAGGGGAGGCTACGAGCAGTACTTC	CASSLSGLLRGGYEQYF
NA	NA	TRBV10-3	TRBJ2-1	TGTGCCATCAGTTCGGGAGTTGGCAATGAGCAGTTCTTC	CAISSGVGNEQFF
NA	TRBD2	TRBV25-1	TRBJ2-3	TGTGCCAGCAGTGAATTAGCAGCGGGAGGAGATACGCAGTATTTT	CASSELAAGGDTQYF
NA	TRBD2	TRBV9	TRBJ2-7	TGTGCCAGCAGCGTAGATAGCGGGAGGGGGTTCTACGAGCAGTACTTC	CASSVDSGRGFYEQYF
NA	NA	TRBV25-1	TRBJ2-2	TGTGCCAGCAGTAGGCAGGCGAACACCGGGGAGCTGTTTTTT	CASSRQANTGELFF
NA	NA	TRBV9	TRBJ1-4	TGTGCCAGCAGCGTAGGCGGTCAGGGGATCTATGAAAAACTGTTTTTT	CASSVGGQGIYEKLFF
NA	NA	TRBV7-8	TRBJ2-7	TGTGCCAGCAGCTTAGTTGACGCGGGAAACGAGCAGTACTTC	CASSLVDAGNEQYF
NA	TRBD2	TRBV7-9	TRBJ2-7	TGTGCCAGCAGCTTAGATTGGCGGGAGGGCTACGAGCAGTACTTC	CASSLDWREGYEQYF
NA	NA	TRBV9	TRBJ2-5	TGTGCCAGCAGCGTAGTGGGAGGGGGTGAGACCCAGTACTTC	CASSVVGGGETQYF
NA	NA	TRBV30	TRBJ2-1	TGTGCCTGGAGTGTAGGGAGGAATTTCTATGAGCAGTTCTTC	CAWSVGRNFYEQFF
NA	NA	TRBV4-2	TRBJ2-2	TGTGCCAGCAGCCTGACTCGGGACACCACCGGGGAGCTGTTTTTT	CASSLTRDTTGELFF
once	NA	TRBV10-3	TRBJ2-7	TGTGCCATCAGTCCTTTAGCGGTGAGCTCCTACGAGCAGTACTTC	CAISPLAVSSYEQYF
NA	TRBD1	TRBV7-3	TRBJ2-1	TGTGCCAGCAGCTCTGACAGGGGTTCCTACAATGAGCAGTTCTTC	CASSSDRGSYNEQFF
NA	NA	TRBV7-9	TRBJ2-7	TGTGCCAGCAGCTTAGCCAACTACGAGCAGTACTTC	CASSLANYEQYF
NA	NA	TRBV18	TRBJ2-7	TGTGCCAGCTCTCCCCTGGACTCAAGCTCCTACGAGCAGTACTTC	CASSPLDSSSYEQYF
NA	NA	TRBV5-4	TRBJ2-1	TGTGCCAGCAGCTTGGAGCTCTCCTACAATGAGCAGTTCTTC	CASSLELSYNEQFF
NA	TRBD2	TRBV7-9	TRBJ2-1	TGTGCCTCTACTCGGACTAGCGGGAGCAATGAGCAGTTCTTC	CASTRTSGSNEQFF
NA	TRBD1	TRBV9	TRBJ2-7	TGTGCCAGCAGCGTAAGGGGACAGGGGGCGACCTACGAGCAGTACTTC	CASSVRGQGATYEQYF
NA	TRBD1	TRBV28	TRBJ1-5	TGTGCCAGCAGTATACCGGGACAGGTTCAGCCCCAGCATTTT	CASSIPGQVQPQHF
NA	NA	TRBV11-3	TRBJ2-5	TGTGCCAGCAGCTTAAACAACCAAGAGACCCAGTACTTC	CASSLNNQETQYF